Following are 14 T cell receptor beta chains from one sample sequenced in a study of PD-L1 blockade in urothelial cancer. Assay used: immunoSEQ multiplex PCR; TCRdb lists only in-frame clones, some missing. The repertoire holds around 62,000 clones, 88% seen once, with around 10% in the top ten. Time point meaning: peripheral blood 6 weeks after treatment start. The source material was PBMCs, sampled around atezolizumab (anti-PD-L1) treatment. These receptors were taken from a man aged 55 to 69 with urothelial cancer.

This rearrangement joins TRBV18 to TRBJ2-3, with D hard to call. Germline CDR1 and CDR2: KGHSH and LQKENI. The CDR3 sequence is 13 residues long. Trimming took 6 bases from V and 2 from J, leaving 9 bases between them. CDR3 amino acids: CASSAVTTDTQYF. CDR3 DNA: TGTGCCAGCTCGGCTGTTACCACAGATACGCAGTATTTT.

This chain connects TRBV11-3 to TRBJ1-4, with D unresolved. The CDR3 totals 14 residues. Trimming took off 0 bases at V and 4 bases at J, with 6 bases between the two ends. Germline V lookup: CDR1 SGHNT, CDR2 YENEEA. In DNA form, the CDR3 reads TGTGCCAGCAGCTTAGACGGGGTTAATGAAAAACTGTTTTTT. This codes for CASSLDGVNEKLFF. Looking up the rest from reference TRBV11-3 and TRBJ1-4 gives the full variable domain: EAGVVQSPRYKIIEKKQPVAFWCNPISGHNTLYWYLQNLGQGPELLIRYENEEAVDDSQLPKDRFSAERLKGVDSTLKIQPAELGDSAVYLCASSLDGVNEKLFFGSGTQLSVL.

This clone was detected only once. The chain carries TRBV11-2 and TRBJ2-7, with D maybe TRBD1 (5 bases). CDR1 SGHAT and CDR2 FQNNGV come from the germline V gene. CDR3 length: 15 amino acids. Trimming pared 5 bases from V and 1 base from J, leaving 15 bases between. The CDR3, as DNA: TGTGCCAGCAGCACCGAGGACATAAGTTCCTACGAGCAGTACTTC. Its translation is CASSTEDISSYEQYF.

The rearrangement uses TRBV6-1 and TRBJ2-7, with D possibly being TRBD2 (6 bases). The V end lost 5 bases, the J end lost 5 bases, and 19 bases lay between the germline ends. CDR3 size: 15 residues. Per the germline V gene, CDR1 is MNHNS and CDR2 is SASEGT. The DNA for the CDR3 is TGTGCCAGCAGTCCCACGGGACTGAACGGGAACGAGCAGTACTTC. This translates into CASSPTGLNGNEQYF.

This clone has a handful of counts. This chain links TRBV11-3 with TRBJ2-7; 11 positions match TRBD2. CDR3 length: 15 amino acids. The V segment lost 1 base and the J segment 4 bases; nucleotides outside the gene matches: 3. CDR1 and CDR2 (germline): SGHNT, YENEEA. The CDR3 region is CASSLVTSGGYEQYF. The DNA for the CDR3 is TGTGCCAGCAGCTTAGTTACTAGCGGGGGTTACGAGCAGTACTTC.

Concerning this clone itself: This is likely a read error, given that the CDR3 carries no conserved phenylalanine or tryptophan at its end. Because the CDR3's place on the DNA is in doubt, the DNA is left out and the CDR3 is given as listed by TCRdb. The V gene is TRBV28, the J gene TRBJ2-7; TRBD1, the D gene given by the table, was not confirmed from the DNA. The CDR3 totals 16 residues, both ends included. Looked up from germline, CDR1 is MDHEN and CDR2 is SYDVKM. This chain's CDR3 is CASSPAGTGAPDYTTL.

J is TRBJ1-4 and V is TRBV7-9, with D perhaps matching TRBD1 (6 bases). Trimming took off 8 bases at V and 6 bases at J, with 22 bases between the two ends. This CDR3 has 16 residues. Germline-derived CDR1 and CDR2 are SEHNR and FQNEAQ (reference sequence). The CDR3 bases are TGTGCCAGCGGCACTCACGGGGGGCGCTTCGATGAAAAACTGTTTTTT. Protein sequence: CASGTHGGRFDEKLFF.

The chain joins TRBV30 to TRBJ2-1; the match to TRBD2 covers 9 bases. The CDR3 totals 15 residues. Germline CDR1 and CDR2: GTSNPN and SVGIG (reference sequence). V shed 2 bases, J shed 7 bases, and the junction held 9 bases outside the gene matches. The CDR3, as DNA: TGTGCCTGGAGTCCTTATGCGGGAGGGATAAATGAGCAGTTCTTC. Its translation is CAWSPYAGGINEQFF.

V is TRBV7-3 and J is TRBJ1-2; D is unclear. Trimming left V 0 bases short and J 3 bases short, with 8 bases between. The CDR3 is 14 residues long. Per germline, CDR1 SGHTA and CDR2 FQGTGA. CDR3 in DNA: TGTGCCAGCAGCTTAACTGGGGAGGACTATGGCTACACCTTC. Amino acid sequence: CASSLTGEDYGYTF.

J is TRBJ1-5 and V is TRBV6-5; TRBD1 agrees at 8 bases. The CDR3 length is 13 residues. Looked up from germline, CDR1 is MNHEY and CDR2 is SVGAGI. After removal of 6 bases from V and 7 bases from J, the junction contained 5 bases not matched to a gene. The DNA of the CDR3 is TGTGCCAGCAGGAACACAGGGGGACAGCCCCAGCATTTT. Protein: CASRNTGGQPQHF.

V usage is TRBV7-9 and J usage is TRBJ2-7; 9 bases fit TRBD1. The CDR3 is made up of 15 amino acids. V lost 4 bases, J lost 3 bases, and 7 bases stayed unmatched. Germline-derived CDR1 and CDR2 are SEHNR and FQNEAQ (reference sequence). The CDR3 DNA follows: TGTGCCAGCAGCTGGGTGGGACAGGGCTTCTACGAGCAGTACTTC. Translating gives CASSWVGQGFYEQYF.

This clone has just a few counts. The chain recombines TRBV10-3 with TRBJ1-2; perhaps TRBD1 as D (6 bases). The CDR3 loop spans 15 amino acids. Germline V gene data show CDR1 as ENHRY and CDR2 as SYGVKD. The V end lost 0 bases, the J end lost 1 base, and 9 bases lay between the germline ends. The CDR3 protein is CAISESTGYNYGYTF. Written as DNA, the CDR3 is TGTGCCATCAGTGAGTCGACAGGATATAACTATGGCTACACCTTC.

The chain couples TRBV2 to TRBJ2-1, with 8 bases lining up with TRBD2. Trimming at V came to 6 bases and at J to 6 bases, leaving 10 bases not matched to a gene. CDR3 length equals 15 residues. The germline gives CDR1 SNHLY, CDR2 FYNNEI. CDR3 sequence: CASRQSGGLPNEQFF. The CDR3 coding sequence is TGTGCCAGCAGGCAAAGCGGGGGTTTGCCCAATGAGCAGTTCTTC.

This chain joins TRBV5-1 and TRBJ2-7; possible D gene TRBD2, 5 bases. V was pared by 0 bases and J by 6 bases, with 13 bases between. This CDR3 is built from 14 residues. Germline lookup yields CDR1 SGHRS and CDR2 YFSETQ. The DNA of the CDR3 is TGCGCCAGCAGCTTGGGAGGAATTAGCGTCGAGCAGTACTTC. Protein sequence: CASSLGGISVEQYF.